The 18 T cell receptor beta chains below were found in one sample sequenced in a study of blood T cell repertoires in COVID-19. Repertoires were generated with immunoSEQ multiplex PCR, while TCRdb's copy carries only in-frame clones and drops some. Of 99,000 or so clones listed, around 81% are singletons. The sequencing input was peripheral blood. These receptor sequences come from a man at least 80 years old with acute or convalescent COVID-19.

The rearrangement links TRBV11-1 to TRBJ1-1, with a possible D match to TRBD1 (6 bases). The CDR3 is 15 residues long. The germline gives CDR1 SGHAT, CDR2 FQDESV (reference sequence). The V gene lost 3 bases and the J gene lost 3 bases, with 14 bases spanning the gap. In DNA form, the CDR3 reads TGTGCCAGCAGCTTGGCAAAAGGGGGTTACACTGAAGCTTTCTTT. Its protein product is CASSLAKGGYTEAFF.

This clone appeared many times. The chain couples TRBV18 to TRBJ1-6; perhaps TRBD1 as D (5 bases). V dropped 3 bases and J dropped 7 bases, with 13 bases sitting between them. CDR3 length: 15 residues. CDR1 is KGHSH, CDR2 LQKENI, per germline. The CDR3 DNA reads as TGTGCCAGCTCACCCTCAACAGGATTGAATTCACCCCTCCACTTT. Its protein is CASSPSTGLNSPLHF.

V is TRBV6-2 or TRBV6-3 and J is TRBJ1-5; the D is unclear. V gave up 4 bases and J gave up 5 bases, with 9 bases separating them. The CDR3 runs to 13 residues. The germline CDR1 and CDR2 sequences are MNHEY and SVGEGT. The DNA of the CDR3 is TGTGCCAGCAGTTCGTCCTCTCATCAGCCCCAGCATTTT. It yields the protein CASSSSSHQPQHF.

J is TRBJ2-1 and V is TRBV7-6; TRBD1 agrees at 10 bases. The germline gives CDR1 SGHVS, CDR2 FNYEAQ. This CDR3 has 15 residues. V was clipped by 4 bases and J by 7 bases; unmatched bases: 7. The CDR3 is CASSYGTGARNEQFF. CDR3 bases: TGTGCCAGCAGCTACGGGACAGGGGCAAGAAATGAGCAGTTCTTC.

The chain uses TRBV29-1 and TRBJ2-3; D may be TRBD2 (6 bases). The germline V gene encodes CDR1 SQVTM and CDR2 ANQGSEA. This CDR3 spans 13 amino acids. Between the trimmed V and J ends, which lost 3 bases and 5 bases, there was a span of 12 bases. The CDR3 sequence is CSVEPGSEDTQYF. The CDR3 nucleotides read TGCAGCGTTGAGCCCGGGAGTGAAGATACGCAGTATTTT.

In its sample, this clone was seen a few times. The J gene is TRBJ1-4, the V gene TRBV30; TRBD1 aligns across 8 bases. V shed 0 bases, J shed 10 bases, and the junction held 10 bases outside the gene matches. Germline loops: CDR1 GTSNPN, CDR2 SVGIG (reference sequence). The CDR3 spans 15 residues. The CDR3 loop is CAWSVGGTGLVKLFF. The CDR3 bases are TGTGCCTGGAGTGTAGGCGGGACAGGTCTTGTAAAACTGTTTTTT.

This clone was observed a few times. V and J are TRBV5-4 and TRBJ1-2; possible D gene TRBD1, 5 bases. The V end was cut by 0 bases, the J end by 4 bases, with 13 bases between. The CDR3 spans 15 residues. Germline lookup yields CDR1 SGHNT and CDR2 YYREEE (reference sequence). The CDR3 DNA follows: TGTGCCAGCAGCTTGGCGGGGGTCTCGGGCTATGGCTACACCTTC. This encodes CASSLAGVSGYGYTF.

This chain connects TRBV5-4 to TRBJ2-2; TRBD2 matches 9 bases. The CDR3 contains 17 residues. Trimming at V came to 7 bases and at J to 5 bases, leaving 15 bases not matched to a gene. Germline V CDR1 and CDR2: SGHNT, YYREEE (reference sequence). CDR3 coding DNA: TGTGCCAGCGGGTCCAATCCTCTAGCGGGACAAACCGGGGAGCTGTTTTTT. Its protein product is CASGSNPLAGQTGELFF.

This chain links TRBV11-2 with TRBJ2-1, with 9 bases aligning to TRBD2. CDR1 SGHAT and CDR2 FQNNGV come from the germline V gene. This CDR3 is built from 16 residues. V lost 5 bases, J lost 4 bases, and 9 bases stayed unmatched. The CDR3 sequence: CASSLSGLAKYNEQFF. The CDR3 nucleotides are TGTGCCAGCAGCCTTTCAGGACTAGCGAAATACAATGAGCAGTTCTTC. Drawing the rest from reference TRBV11-2 and TRBJ2-1, the complete variable domain is EAGVAQSPRYKIIEKRQSVAFWCNPISGHATLYWYQQILGQGPKLLIQFQNNGVVDDSQLPKDRFSAERLKGVDSTLKIQPAKLEDSAVYLCASSLSGLAKYNEQFFGPGTRLTVL.

V is TRBV18 and J is TRBJ1-6; D is ambiguous. The CDR3 is made up of 16 amino acids. Trimming left V 2 bases short and J 0 bases short, with 8 bases between. Germline-derived CDR1 and CDR2 are KGHSH and LQKENI. The CDR3 reads CASSPSSVSYNSPLHF. The DNA for the CDR3 is TGTGCCAGCTCACCATCCTCCGTCTCCTATAATTCACCCCTCCACTTT.

The chain has TRBV20-1 and TRBJ2-2; 7 nucleotides match TRBD2. Per germline, CDR1 DFQATT and CDR2 SNEGSKA (reference sequence). This CDR3 is 15 amino acids long. The V segment lost 3 bases and the J segment 6 bases; nucleotides outside the gene matches: 10. In DNA, the CDR3 is TGCAGTGCTAGTAGGGCGGGAGTGATGTCCGGGGAGCTGTTTTTT. Amino acids: CSASRAGVMSGELFF.

This sequence joins TRBV2 and TRBJ1-2; weak D call: TRBD1 (6 bases). V was pared by 10 bases and J by 4 bases, with 22 bases between. The CDR3 sequence is 15 residues long. CDR1 SNHLY and CDR2 FYNNEI come from the germline V gene. In DNA, the CDR3 is TGTGCCACCGGGGGGGCGACTCCTAACGTCTATGGCTACACCTTC. The encoded protein is CATGGATPNVYGYTF. Filled out from reference TRBV2 and TRBJ1-2, the complete variable domain reads EPEVTQTPSHQVTQMGQEVILRCVPISNHLYFYWYRQILGQKVEFLVSFYNNEISEKSEIFDDQFSVERPDGSNFTLKIRSTKLEDSAMYFCATGGATPNVYGYTFGSGTRLTVV.

Regarding this clone: The same CDR3 arises from other DNA sequences in this sample as well. The CDR3 nucleotides read TGTGCCAGCAGCGAGGGACTAGCGGTTTCCTACAATGAGCAGTTCTTC. It codes for CASSEGLAVSYNEQFF. The chain links TRBV5-5 to TRBJ2-1, with 11 bases matching TRBD2. CDR3 length: 16 residues. Germline V lookup: CDR1 SGHKS, CDR2 YYEKEE (reference sequence). Trimming at V came to 4 bases and at J to 1 base, leaving 4 bases not matched to a gene.

V and J are TRBV18 and TRBJ1-1; TRBD1 matches 8 bases. J lost 3 bases, V lost 6 bases, and 3 bases had no gene match. The CDR3 is 13 residues long. The germline V gene has CDR1 KGHSH and CDR2 LQKENI. The CDR3 DNA reads TGTGCCAGCTCGTCGACAGGGGACACTGAAGCTTTCTTT. Its translation is CASSSTGDTEAFF. The full variable domain, in which reference TRBV18 and TRBJ1-1 provide the parts outside the CDR3, is NAGVMQNPRHLVRRRGQEARLRCSPMKGHSHVYWYRQLPEEGLKFMVYLQKENIIDESGMPKERFSAEFPKEGPSILRIQQVVRGDSAAYFCASSSTGDTEAFFGQGTRLTVV.

This clone is a singleton in its sample. The chain recombines TRBV20-1 with TRBJ1-2; no clear D. V dropped 6 bases and J dropped 2 bases, with 7 bases sitting between them. Germline CDR1 DFQATT, CDR2 SNEGSKA (reference sequence). This CDR3 is built from 11 residues. The chain's CDR3 is CSALLNYGYTF. CDR3 bases: TGCAGTGCACTCTTGAACTATGGCTACACCTTC.

The chain is built from TRBV5-1 and TRBJ2-1; 12 bases are shared with TRBD2. This CDR3 is built from 16 residues. The germline gives CDR1 SGHRS, CDR2 YFSETQ. V dropped 4 bases and J dropped 4; count of bases not matched to a gene: 6. CDR3 sequence reads: CASSPRTSGTYNEQFF. CDR3 in DNA: TGCGCCAGCAGCCCCCGGACTAGCGGGACTTACAATGAGCAGTTCTTC.

This clone has only one observation. The chain combines TRBV28 with TRBJ2-3; TRBD2 agrees at 7 bases. The CDR3 is 15 residues long. The V segment lost 2 bases and the J segment 2 bases; nucleotides outside the gene matches: 4. Germline CDR1 and CDR2: MDHEN and SYDVKM. This CDR3 is CASSLTGTNTDTQYF. The CDR3 DNA sequence: TGTGCCAGCAGTTTAACCGGGACTAACACAGATACGCAGTATTTT.

J is TRBJ1-1 and V is TRBV7-2; D gene uncertain. V was pared by 3 bases and J by 2 bases, with 4 bases between. CDR1 is SGHTA and CDR2 is FQGNSA in the germline V gene. CDR3 length: 12 residues. CDR3 sequence (DNA): TGTGCCAGCAGCTTCCGTAACACTGAAGCTTTCTTT. Its translation is CASSFRNTEAFF.